The clone carrying this TCR beta chain has a handful of counts. A second roughly 6 to 11 cycle PCR used barcoded and J-beta primers. One entry per CDR3 protein, called by TCRdb with MiXCR from the 5' RACE reads. Among roughly 1.6 million distinct CDR3 sequences listed, roughly a third were seen once. The data originate from a study of blood T cells in healthy people across ages. V lost 5 bases to trimming and J lost 3 bases, with 14 bases between them. The CDR3 is made up of 15 amino acids. The germline V gene encodes CDR1 SGHTA and CDR2 FQGTGA. The V and J genes are TRBV7-3 and TRBJ2-1; maybe TRBD2 (6 bases). The sequence came from a woman aged 25-40 years in good health. The sequencing sample was made of blood. CDR3 sequence: CASSLSVADYNEQFF. CDR3 nucleotides: TGTGCCAGCAGCCTTAGCGTAGCGGACTACAATGAGCAGTTCTTC.